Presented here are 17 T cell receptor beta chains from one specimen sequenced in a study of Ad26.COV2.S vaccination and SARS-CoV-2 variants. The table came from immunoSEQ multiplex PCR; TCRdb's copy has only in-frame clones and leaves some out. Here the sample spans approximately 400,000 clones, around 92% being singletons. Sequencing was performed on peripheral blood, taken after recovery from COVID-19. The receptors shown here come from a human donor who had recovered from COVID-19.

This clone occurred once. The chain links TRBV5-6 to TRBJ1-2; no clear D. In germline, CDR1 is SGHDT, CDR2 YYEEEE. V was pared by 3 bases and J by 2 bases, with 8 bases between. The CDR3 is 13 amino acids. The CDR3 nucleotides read TGTGCCAGCAGCTGGGATAACAACTATGGCTACACCTTC. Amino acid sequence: CASSWDNNYGYTF.

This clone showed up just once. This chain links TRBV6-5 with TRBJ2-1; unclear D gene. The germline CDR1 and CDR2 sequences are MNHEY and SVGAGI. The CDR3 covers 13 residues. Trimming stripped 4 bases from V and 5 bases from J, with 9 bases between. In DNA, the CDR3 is TGTGCCAGCAGTTCAAGGAGAAACAATGAGCAGTTCTTC. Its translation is CASSSRRNNEQFF.

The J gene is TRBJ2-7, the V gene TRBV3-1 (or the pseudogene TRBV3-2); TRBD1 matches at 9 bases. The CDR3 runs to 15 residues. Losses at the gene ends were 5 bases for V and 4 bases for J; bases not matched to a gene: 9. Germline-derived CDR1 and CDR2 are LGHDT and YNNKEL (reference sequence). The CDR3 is CASSYTGTGNYEQYF. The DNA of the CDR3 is TGTGCCAGCAGCTATACCGGGACAGGGAATTACGAGCAGTACTTC.

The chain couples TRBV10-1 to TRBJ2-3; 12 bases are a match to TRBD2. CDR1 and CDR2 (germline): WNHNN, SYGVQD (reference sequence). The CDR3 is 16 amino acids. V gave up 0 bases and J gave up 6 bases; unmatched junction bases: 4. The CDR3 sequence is CASSESTSGGLDTQYF. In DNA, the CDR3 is TGCGCCAGCAGTGAGTCGACTAGCGGGGGTTTGGATACGCAGTATTTT.

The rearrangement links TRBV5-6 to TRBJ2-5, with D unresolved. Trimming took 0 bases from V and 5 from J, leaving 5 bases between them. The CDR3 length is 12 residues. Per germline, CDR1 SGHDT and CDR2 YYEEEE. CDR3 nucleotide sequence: TGTGCCAGCAGCTTGGACCGGGAGACCCAGTACTTC. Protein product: CASSLDRETQYF.

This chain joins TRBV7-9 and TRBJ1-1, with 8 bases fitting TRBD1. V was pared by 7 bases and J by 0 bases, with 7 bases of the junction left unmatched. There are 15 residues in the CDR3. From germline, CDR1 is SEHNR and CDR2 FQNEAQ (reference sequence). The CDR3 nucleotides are TGTGCCAGCACCGACTCAGGGGGCTTGAACACTGAAGCTTTCTTT. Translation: CASTDSGGLNTEAFF.

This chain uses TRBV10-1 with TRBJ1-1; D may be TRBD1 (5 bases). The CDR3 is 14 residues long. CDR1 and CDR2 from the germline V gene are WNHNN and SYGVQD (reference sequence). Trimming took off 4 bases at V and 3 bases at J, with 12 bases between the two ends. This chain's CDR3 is CASSVSGEDTEAFF. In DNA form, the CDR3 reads TGCGCCAGCAGTGTATCGGGGGAGGACACTGAAGCTTTCTTT.

The CDR3, as DNA: TGTGCCAGCAGCAAAGCTAGCACAGATACGCAGTATTTT. It translates to CASSKASTDTQYF. V is TRBV6-5 and J is TRBJ2-3; D gene unclear. The germline CDR1 and CDR2 sequences are MNHEY and SVGAGI. The CDR3 runs to 13 residues. Trimming stripped 6 bases from V and 0 bases from J, with 7 bases between.

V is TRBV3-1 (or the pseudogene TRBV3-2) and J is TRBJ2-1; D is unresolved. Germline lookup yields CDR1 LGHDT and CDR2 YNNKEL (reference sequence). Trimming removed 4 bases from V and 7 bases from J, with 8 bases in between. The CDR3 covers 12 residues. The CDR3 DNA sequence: TGTGCCAGCAGCCTGTCGGTGAATGAGCAGTTCTTC. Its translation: CASSLSVNEQFF.

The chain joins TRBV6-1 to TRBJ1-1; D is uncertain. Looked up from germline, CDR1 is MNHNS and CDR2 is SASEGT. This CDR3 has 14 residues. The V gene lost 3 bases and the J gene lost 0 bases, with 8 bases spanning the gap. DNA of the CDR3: TGTGCCAGCAGTGATTGGCAGTTGAACACTGAAGCTTTCTTT. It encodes CASSDWQLNTEAFF.

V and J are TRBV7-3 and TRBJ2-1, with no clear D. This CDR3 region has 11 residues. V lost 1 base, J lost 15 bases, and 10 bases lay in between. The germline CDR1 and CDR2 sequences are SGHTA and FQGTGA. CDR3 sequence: CASSLNTWGFF. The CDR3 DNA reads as TGTGCCAGCAGCTTAAATACATGGGGGTTCTTC.

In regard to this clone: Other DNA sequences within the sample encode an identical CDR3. CDR3 protein: CASSYGVTEAFF. The CDR3 DNA reads TGTGCCAGCAGTTACGGGGTGACTGAAGCTTTCTTT. The chain has TRBV6-2 or TRBV6-3 and TRBJ1-1; no clear D gene. V was trimmed by 2 bases and J by 5 bases, leaving 6 bases between them. The CDR3 extends over 12 amino acids. The germline V gene has CDR1 MNHEY and CDR2 SVGEGT.

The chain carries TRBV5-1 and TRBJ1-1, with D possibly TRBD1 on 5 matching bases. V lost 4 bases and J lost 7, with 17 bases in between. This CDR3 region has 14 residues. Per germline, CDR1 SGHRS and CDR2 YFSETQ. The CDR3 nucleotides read TGCGCCAGCAGCCGGGGACTCCAACGGGGTGAAGCTTTCTTT. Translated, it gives CASSRGLQRGEAFF.

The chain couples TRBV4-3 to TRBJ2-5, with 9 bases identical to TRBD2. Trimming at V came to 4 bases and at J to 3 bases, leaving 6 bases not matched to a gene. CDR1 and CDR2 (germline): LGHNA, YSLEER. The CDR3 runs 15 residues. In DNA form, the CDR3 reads TGCGCCAGCAGCCCCGGGCTAGCGGGGAAAGAGACCCAGTACTTC. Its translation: CASSPGLAGKETQYF.

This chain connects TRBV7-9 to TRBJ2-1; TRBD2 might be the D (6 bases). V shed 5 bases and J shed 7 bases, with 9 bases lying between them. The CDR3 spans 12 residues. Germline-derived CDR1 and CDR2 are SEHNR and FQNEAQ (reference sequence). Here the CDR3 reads CASSVGGNEQFF. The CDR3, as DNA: TGTGCCAGCAGCGTTGGGGGGAATGAGCAGTTCTTC.

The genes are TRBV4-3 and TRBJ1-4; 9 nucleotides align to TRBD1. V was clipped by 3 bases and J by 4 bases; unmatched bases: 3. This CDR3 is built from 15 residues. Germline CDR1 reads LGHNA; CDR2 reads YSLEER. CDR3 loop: CASSQGDRDNEKLFF. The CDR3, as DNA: TGCGCCAGCAGCCAGGGGGACAGGGATAATGAAAAACTGTTTTTT.

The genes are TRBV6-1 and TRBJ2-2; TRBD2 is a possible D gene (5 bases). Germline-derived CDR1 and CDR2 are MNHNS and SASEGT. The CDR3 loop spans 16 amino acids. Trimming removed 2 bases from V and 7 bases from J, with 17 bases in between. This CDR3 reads CASSENLVGGGGELFF. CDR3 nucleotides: TGTGCCAGCAGTGAAAATTTGGTAGGAGGCGGCGGGGAGCTGTTTTTT.